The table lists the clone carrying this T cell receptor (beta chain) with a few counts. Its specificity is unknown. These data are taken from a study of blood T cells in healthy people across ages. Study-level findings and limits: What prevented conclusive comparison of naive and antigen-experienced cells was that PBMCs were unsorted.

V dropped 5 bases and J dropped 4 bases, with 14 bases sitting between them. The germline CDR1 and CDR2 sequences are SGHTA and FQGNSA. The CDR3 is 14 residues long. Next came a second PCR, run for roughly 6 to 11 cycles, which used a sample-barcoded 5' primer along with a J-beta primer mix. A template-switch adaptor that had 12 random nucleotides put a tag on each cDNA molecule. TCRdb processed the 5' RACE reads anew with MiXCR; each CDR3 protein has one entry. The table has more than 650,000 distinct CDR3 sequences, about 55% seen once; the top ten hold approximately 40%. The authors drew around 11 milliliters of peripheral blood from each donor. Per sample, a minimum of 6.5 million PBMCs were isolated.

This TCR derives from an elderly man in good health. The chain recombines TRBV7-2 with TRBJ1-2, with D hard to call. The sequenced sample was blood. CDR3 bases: TGTGCCAGCAGCCATATGCAGCCGAGCTATGGCTACACCTTC. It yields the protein CASSHMQPSYGYTF. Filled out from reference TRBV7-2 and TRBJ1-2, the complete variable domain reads GAGVSQSPSNKVTEKGKDVELRCDPISGHTALYWYRQSLGQGLEFLIYFQGNSAPDKSGLPSDRFSAERTGGSVSTLTIQRTQQEDSAVYLCASSHMQPSYGYTFGSGTRLTVV.